The T cell receptor (beta chain) under discussion was sequenced for a study of OX40 agonist ivuxolimab in advanced cancers. The overall study: Ivuxolimab, an agonist antibody against OX40 (CD134), was given to patients.

Worth noting for this clone: Its antigen is currently unknown.

Study-level points and caveats: Certain nonresponders additionally had low normalized T-cell clonal expansion. Expanded peripheral T cells had an undetermined antigen specificity.

Repertoires were generated with immunoSEQ multiplex PCR, while TCRdb's copy carries only in-frame clones and drops some. The sample has some 44,000 clones, about 86% seen once. CDR1 is MGHRA and CDR2 is YSYEKL in the germline V gene. This CDR3 contains 15 residues. Trimming cost V 0 bases and J 3 bases; bases outside gene matches: 4. The sequences come from CD4+ or CD8+ T cells sorted from blood, collected in a trial of the OX40 agonist ivuxolimab. The V and J genes are TRBV4-1 and TRBJ2-7; TRBD1 matches at 8 bases. The source is an adult with an advanced solid tumor such as melanoma, head and neck, liver or kidney cancer. CDR3 nucleotide sequence: TGCGCCAGCAGCCAAGATATCGACAGGGGCTACGAGCAGTACTTC. Amino acids: CASSQDIDRGYEQYF.